This T cell receptor beta chain stems from a study of Ad26.COV2.S vaccination and SARS-CoV-2 variants. On the study more broadly: Donor participated within the Ad26.COV2.S arm of the COV1001 trial. Into the muscle, Ad26.COV2.S was dosed once or twice, 56 days apart. Study outcomes and limitations: Total T cell responses, in the TCR breadth and depth analyses, may have been underestimated.

The CDR3 is 13 residues long. Treatment in this sample: around 19 received Ad26.COV2.S at low or high dose, single or two shots; 5 received placebo; per-sample allocation not given. Day 63 following the first vaccine or placebo injection was when the samples were taken. An Ad26 vector expressing Wuhan-strain SARS-CoV-2 spike constituted the vaccine. As concerns this clone: What it binds is not known.

Measured with immunoSEQ multiplex PCR; TCRdb has only the in-frame clones, and not every one. Of around 310,000 clones listed, 90% are singletons. The source material was peripheral blood, sampled in a trial of Ad26.COV2.S vaccine versus placebo. The clonotype originates from a person between 18 and 59 years old who received the Ad26.COV2.S COVID-19 vaccine or a placebo. The chain uses TRBV21-1 and TRBJ1-1; TRBD1 was called by the table and not checked on the DNA. TRBV21-1 is shown as a pseudogene. The CDR3 nucleotides read TGTGCCAGCAGGCGGCAGGGGAACACTGAAGCTTTCTTT. It is translated as CASRRQGNTEAFF.